These T cell receptor beta chains were read from a single sample in a study of beta chain features in type 1 diabetes. The repertoire was sequenced with immunoSEQ multiplex PCR; TCRdb's copy has only in-frame clones and lacks some. The sample has around 280,000 clones, about 8% seen once. What was sequenced was central memory CD4+ T cells from blood. The source of these receptors is a woman aged 18 to 35 in good health. The CDR3 runs from the conserved cysteine through the conserved F or W. A D gene is named only where the DNA matches it firmly. Clone size is stated in some rows and not others, as once, few, many or a class when expanded.

V	J	size	D	CDR3	DNA
TRBV7-2	TRBJ2-2	few	TRBD1	CASSRQGYTGELFF	TGTGCCAGCAGCCGACAGGGCTACACCGGGGAGCTGTTTTTT
TRBV28	TRBJ1-2	-	-	CASSGQLPNYGYTF	TGTGCCAGCAGTGGACAGCTTCCTAACTATGGCTACACCTTC
TRBV19	TRBJ2-1	few	-	CASRTGGRSGEQFF	TGTGCCAGCAGAACAGGAGGACGGTCGGGTGAGCAGTTCTTC
TRBV25-1	TRBJ2-7	-	-	CASSEAGESTYEQYF	TGTGCCAGCAGTGAGGCAGGGGAGAGTACCTACGAGCAGTACTTC
TRBV2	TRBJ1-4	-	-	CASSFQGRLEKLFF	TGTGCCAGCAGCTTTCAGGGGCGGCTTGAAAAACTGTTTTTT
TRBV5-4	TRBJ2-3	-	-	CASSTTGTGDTQYF	TGTGCCAGCAGCACCACAGGGACGGGAGATACGCAGTATTTT
TRBV29-1	TRBJ1-1	many	-	CSAWDGNTEAFF	TGCAGCGCATGGGACGGCAACACTGAAGCTTTCTTT
TRBV29-1	TRBJ2-1	-	TRBD1	CSAGDRASYNEQFF	TGCAGCGCCGGGGACAGGGCCTCCTACAATGAGCAGTTCTTC
TRBV15	TRBJ1-5	many	-	CATSFDGKRNQPQHF	TGTGCCACCAGCTTCGACGGGAAGCGGAATCAGCCCCAGCATTTT
TRBV5-1	TRBJ2-1	many	TRBD2	CASSLDSGGNEQFF	TGCGCCAGCAGCTTGGATAGCGGGGGCAATGAGCAGTTCTTC
TRBV2	TRBJ2-2	few	-	CASSEESFTGELFF	TGTGCCAGCAGTGAAGAATCGTTCACCGGGGAGCTGTTTTTT
TRBV18	TRBJ2-3	few	TRBD1	CASSPSGGGDTQYF	TGTGCCAGCTCACCATCAGGGGGTGGAGATACGCAGTATTTT
TRBV27	TRBJ2-7	-	-	CASQGGKRREQYF	TGTGCCAGCCAAGGGGGGAAACGGCGTGAGCAGTACTTC
TRBV6-6	TRBJ1-1	few	-	CASSKGGADTEAFF	TGTGCCAGCAGTAAAGGGGGAGCGGACACTGAAGCTTTCTTT
TRBV9	TRBJ2-7	few	-	CASSPNQGFNGEQYF	TGTGCCAGCAGCCCAAACCAGGGCTTTAATGGCGAGCAGTACTTC
TRBV9	TRBJ2-1	few	TRBD2	CASSVAAGTYNEQFF	TGTGCCAGCAGCGTAGCAGCGGGGACCTACAATGAGCAGTTCTTC
TRBV2	TRBJ1-4	-	TRBD1	CASSPGTGQGQKLFF	TGTGCCAGCAGTCCGGGGACGGGACAGGGTCAAAAACTGTTTTTT
TRBV9	TRBJ2-6	many	-	CASSVAYPGPGSGANVLTF	TGTGCCAGCAGCGTAGCATATCCGGGCCCTGGCTCTGGGGCCAACGTCCTGACTTTC
TRBV7-9	TRBJ2-3	-	-	CASSLGLSTDTQYF	TGTGCCAGCAGCTTAGGACTGAGCACAGATACGCAGTATTTT
TRBV6-5	TRBJ2-1	-	-	CASSRDSWESNEQFF	TGTGCCAGCAGTAGAGACAGTTGGGAGAGCAATGAGCAGTTCTTC
TRBV10-2	TRBJ1-2	-	-	CASSSGGGGYTF	TGCGCCAGCAGTTCGGGGGGAGGCGGCTACACCTTC
TRBV28	TRBJ2-1	-	TRBD1	CASSTTGTGSYNEQFF	TGTGCCAGCAGCACAACCGGGACAGGATCCTACAATGAGCAGTTCTTC
TRBV7-3	TRBJ1-2	few	-	CASSLTTGYGYTF	TGTGCCAGCAGCTTAACCACCGGTTATGGCTACACCTTC
TRBV6-6	TRBJ2-2	-	-	CASRAQDRVPGELFF	TGTGCCAGCAGAGCGCAGGACCGAGTGCCCGGGGAGCTGTTTTTT
TRBV2	TRBJ2-5	-	TRBD1	CASSGDRPETQYF	TGTGCCAGCAGTGGGGACAGGCCGGAGACCCAGTACTTC
TRBV11-2	TRBJ2-2	-	-	CASSSDSLNTGELFF	TGTGCCAGCAGCTCCGACAGCCTTAACACCGGGGAGCTGTTTTTT
TRBV5-1	TRBJ2-1	few	-	CASSSTAGSDEQFF	TGCGCCAGCAGCTCGACCGCAGGGTCGGATGAGCAGTTCTTC
TRBV19	TRBJ1-2	-	TRBD1	CASSTTGGTAYGYTF	TGTGCCAGTAGTACGACCGGCGGGACAGCTTATGGCTACACCTTC
TRBV18	TRBJ2-5	few	-	CASSPPGWETQYF	TGTGCCAGCTCACCCCCGGGTTGGGAGACCCAGTACTTC
TRBV29-1	TRBJ2-2	few	TRBD1	CSVLRDRGGGELFF	TGCAGCGTCCTCCGGGACAGGGGCGGTGGGGAGCTGTTTTTT
TRBV7-8	TRBJ1-5	few	-	CASSLSLSQPQHF	TGTGCCAGCAGCTTATCCCTTAGTCAGCCCCAGCATTTT
TRBV7-3	TRBJ2-3	many	-	CASSLTRGDTQYF	TGTGCCAGCAGCTTAACCCGAGGAGATACGCAGTATTTT
TRBV19	TRBJ1-2	-	-	CASSIWKGSGGYTF	TGTGCCAGTAGTATATGGAAGGGATCGGGTGGCTACACCTTC
TRBV4-2	TRBJ2-1	few	-	CASRQLNEQFF	TGTGCCAGCAGGCAACTCAATGAGCAGTTCTTC
TRBV7-6	TRBJ1-6	-	-	CASSHSGRMYNSPLHF	TGTGCCAGCAGCCACTCGGGCCGAATGTATAATTCACCCCTCCACTTT
TRBV30	TRBJ2-5	-	-	CAWSRWGKETQYF	TGTGCCTGGAGTCGATGGGGAAAAGAGACCCAGTACTTC
TRBV18	TRBJ2-7	few	TRBD1	CASSSDRTEQYF	TGTGCCAGCTCATCGGACAGGACCGAGCAGTACTTC
TRBV5-6	TRBJ2-1	few	-	CASSLVRSRDYNEQFF	TGTGCCAGCAGCTTGGTCCGATCCAGAGACTACAATGAGCAGTTCTTC
TRBV30	TRBJ2-1	few	TRBD1	CAWSRDRGEQFF	TGTGCCTGGTCCCGGGACAGAGGTGAGCAGTTCTTC
TRBV29-1	TRBJ2-1	many	-	CSVEGTLDEQFF	TGCAGCGTTGAAGGGACACTCGATGAGCAGTTCTTC
TRBV18	TRBJ1-2	-	TRBD1	CASSLTDRGSYGYTF	TGTGCCAGCTCACTTACGGACAGGGGAAGCTATGGCTACACCTTC
TRBV6-1	TRBJ2-5	-	TRBD2	CASSEAIAGVQETQYF	TGTGCCAGCAGTGAAGCTATAGCGGGGGTACAAGAGACCCAGTACTTC
TRBV19	TRBJ2-7	-	TRBD1	CASSISFQGAYEQYF	TGTGCCAGTAGTATATCTTTTCAGGGGGCCTACGAGCAGTACTTC
TRBV18	TRBJ1-1	-	TRBD1	CASSHGTGGEAFF	TGTGCCAGCTCACACGGGACAGGGGGAGAAGCTTTCTTT
TRBV7-2	TRBJ2-5	few	-	CASSSTRENPQYF	TGTGCCAGCAGCTCTACAAGGGAGAACCCCCAGTACTTC
TRBV7-9	TRBJ2-5	few	-	CASRRGAPRVGETQYF	TGTGCCAGCAGGAGGGGGGCTCCCAGAGTTGGGGAGACCCAGTACTTC
TRBV2	TRBJ2-5	-	TRBD2	CASRAGLAGTQETQYF	TGTGCCAGCAGGGCGGGACTAGCGGGGACCCAAGAGACCCAGTACTTC
TRBV6-5	TRBJ2-3	-	TRBD2	CASGPGLATSF	TGTGCCAGTGGACCGGGACTAGCGACTTCTTTT
TRBV11-2	TRBJ2-7	-	TRBD2	CASSPQLAGYEQYF	TGTGCCAGCAGCCCGCAACTAGCGGGGTACGAGCAGTACTTC
TRBV4-2	TRBJ2-1	few	-	CASSQGSGGDEQFF	TGTGCCAGCAGCCAAGGGTCCGGCGGGGATGAGCAGTTCTTC
TRBV5-1	TRBJ2-1	-	-	CASTGGTSGSYNEQFF	TGCGCCAGTACAGGGGGTACTAGCGGCTCCTACAATGAGCAGTTCTTC
TRBV25-1	TRBJ2-1	few	-	CASSDQFSRDEQFF	TGTGCCAGCAGTGACCAATTTTCTAGGGATGAGCAGTTCTTC
TRBV9	TRBJ2-3	-	-	CASSVDSSDTQYF	TGTGCCAGCAGCGTAGATAGTTCAGATACGCAGTATTTT